These 31 T cell receptor beta chains were sequenced from one sample in a study of OX40 agonist ivuxolimab in advanced cancers. The repertoire was sequenced with immunoSEQ multiplex PCR; TCRdb's copy has only in-frame clones and lacks some. The sample shows nearly 80,000 clones, 70% to 85% of them seen only once. The sequencing here drew on CD4+ or CD8+ T cells sorted from blood, taken in a trial of the OX40 agonist ivuxolimab. All receptors come from an adult with an advanced solid tumor such as melanoma, head and neck, liver or kidney cancer.

The chain employs TRBV18 and TRBJ2-6; D is uncertain. Trimming stripped 0 bases from V and 0 bases from J, with 3 bases between. CDR3 length equals 15 residues. Looked up from germline, CDR1 is KGHSH and CDR2 is LQKENI. Here the CDR3 DNA reads TGTGCCAGCTCACCACCAGCCTCTGGGGCCAACGTCCTGACTTTC. This sequence encodes CASSPPASGANVLTF.

By sample fraction, this clone is medium-sized. The chain employs TRBV7-9 and TRBJ1-4, with D maybe TRBD1 (5 bases). The CDR3 totals 13 residues. Germline V gives CDR1 SEHNR, CDR2 FQNEAQ (reference sequence). V shed 5 bases and J shed 4 bases, with 8 bases lying between them. CDR3 in DNA: TGTGCCAGCAGCCGGGACGTTAATGAAAAACTGTTTTTT. As protein: CASSRDVNEKLFF.

CDR3 loop: CASSHGTPLGPGNEQFF. The CDR3, as DNA: TGTGCCAGCAGCCACGGGACACCCTTAGGCCCCGGCAATGAGCAGTTCTTC. V is TRBV14 and J is TRBJ2-1; TRBD1 might be the D (6 bases). Trimming removed 3 bases from V and 6 bases from J, with 21 bases in between. The CDR3 is 17 residues long. Germline V lookup: CDR1 SGHDN, CDR2 FVKESK. The full variable domain, completed using reference TRBV14 and TRBJ2-1, is EAGVTQFPSHSVIEKGQTVTLRCDPISGHDNLYWYRRVMGKEIKFLLHFVKESKQDESGMPNNRFLAERTGGTYSTLKVQPAELEDSGVYFCASSHGTPLGPGNEQFFGPGTRLTVL.

This clone was seen a few times. The gene calls are TRBV29-1 and TRBJ2-1, with 10 bases identical to TRBD1. CDR3 length: 15 amino acids. The V segment lost 4 bases and the J segment 6 bases; nucleotides outside the gene matches: 9. Germline-derived CDR1 and CDR2 are SQVTM and ANQGSEA. The CDR3 spells CSVGPGQGRGNEQFF. The DNA of the CDR3 is TGCAGCGTTGGACCGGGACAGGGGAGGGGCAATGAGCAGTTCTTC.

This clone was detected once. The chain is built from TRBV6-1 and TRBJ1-2; a weak D match, TRBD1 (5 bases). The germline CDR1 and CDR2 sequences are MNHNS and SASEGT. CDR3 length equals 13 residues. Trimming shortened V by 4 bases and J by 4 bases, and 10 bases separated the two germline ends. CDR3 residues: CASSGRVGYGYTF. The CDR3 DNA is TGTGCCAGCAGTGGCAGGGTGGGCTATGGCTACACCTTC.

Only one count was recorded for this clone. The chain couples TRBV5-1 to TRBJ1-1, with no clear D. Deletions cut 0 bases from V and 4 bases from J, with 10 bases between. The germline CDR1 and CDR2 sequences are SGHRS and YFSETQ. The CDR3 has 14 amino acids. The CDR3 spells CASSLARRSTEAFF. Written as DNA, the CDR3 is TGCGCCAGCAGCTTGGCCAGGAGGAGCACTGAAGCTTTCTTT.

This clone occurred once. This chain connects TRBV5-6 to TRBJ2-5, with D perhaps matching TRBD1 (6 bases). The CDR3 runs 14 residues. Trimming stripped 4 bases from V and 2 bases from J, with 12 bases between. Germline values: CDR1 SGHDT, CDR2 YYEEEE. CDR3 nucleotides: TGTGCCAGCAGCCAGACAGGACAGCAAGAGACCCAGTACTTC. Protein: CASSQTGQQETQYF.

The J gene is TRBJ2-1, the V gene TRBV15; D might be TRBD1 or TRBD2, each matching 5 bases. Germline loops: CDR1 LNHNV, CDR2 YYDKDF (reference sequence). The CDR3 totals 16 residues. The V gene lost 0 bases and the J gene lost 3 bases, with 12 bases spanning the gap. DNA for the CDR3: TGTGCCACCAGCAGAGATCGGGGCGGGCACTACAATGAGCAGTTCTTC. Residues: CATSRDRGGHYNEQFF.

This chain links TRBV9 with TRBJ2-1; D remains unclear. The V end lost 0 bases, the J end lost 9 bases, and 16 bases lay between the germline ends. Germline V gene data show CDR1 as SGDLS and CDR2 as YYNGEE. The CDR3 consists of 15 residues. This CDR3 is CASSVGSSGAFEQFF. DNA of the CDR3: TGTGCCAGCAGCGTAGGTAGCTCAGGAGCTTTTGAGCAGTTCTTC.

This chain links TRBV5-1 with TRBJ2-1; no clear D gene. CDR3 size: 13 residues. The germline V gene has CDR1 SGHRS and CDR2 YFSETQ. V was trimmed by 0 bases and J by 9 bases, leaving 10 bases between them. The CDR3 sequence: CASSLVMQGEQFF. As DNA, the CDR3 is TGCGCCAGCAGCTTGGTCATGCAAGGTGAGCAGTTCTTC.

V is TRBV15 and J is TRBJ2-5; no reliable D call. The germline V gene has CDR1 LNHNV and CDR2 YYDKDF (reference sequence). V lost 1 base, J lost 6 bases, and 3 bases lay in between. This CDR3 has 11 residues. The CDR3 region is CATSRGQTQYF. DNA of the CDR3: TGTGCCACCAGCAGAGGACAGACCCAGTACTTC.

The rearrangement joins TRBV6-1 to TRBJ2-5, with D possibly matching TRBD2 (5 bases). The CDR3 consists of 12 residues. CDR1 is MNHNS, CDR2 SASEGT, per germline. V shed 7 bases and J shed 2 bases, with 8 bases lying between them. The CDR3 nucleotides are TGTGCCAGCACAGAGCGGCAAGAGACCCAGTACTTC. Translating gives CASTERQETQYF.

V and J are TRBV5-1 and TRBJ1-4; D is ambiguous. This CDR3 spans 13 amino acids. The ends were cut back, 0 bases at V and 6 bases at J, with 6 bases in the middle. Germline CDR1 reads SGHRS; CDR2 reads YFSETQ. In DNA form, the CDR3 reads TGCGCCAGCAGCTTGGGGAGTGATGAAAAACTGTTTTTT. Encoded protein: CASSLGSDEKLFF. Full variable domain (rest looked up from reference TRBV5-1 and TRBJ1-4): KAGVTQTPRYLIKTRGQQVTLSCSPISGHRSVSWYQQTPGQGLQFLFEYFSETQRNKGNFPGRFSGRQFSNSRSEMNVSTLELGDSALYLCASSLGSDEKLFFGSGTQLSVL.

In nucleotides, the CDR3 is TGTGCCAGCAGCTTAGCCAGAGAAGCTTTCTTT. This translates into CASSLAREAFF. The chain employs TRBV7-9 and TRBJ1-1; D gene uncertain. CDR1 and CDR2 from the germline V gene are SEHNR and FQNEAQ (reference sequence). The CDR3 spans 11 residues. V was cut by 0 bases and J by 8 bases, with 4 bases left in between.

The chain carries TRBV13 and TRBJ1-1; perhaps TRBD1 as D (6 bases). Germline loops: CDR1 PRHDT, CDR2 FYEKMQ (reference sequence). This CDR3 is 18 amino acids long. Trimming removed 0 bases from V and 0 bases from J, with 17 bases in between. CDR3 coding DNA: TGTGCCAGCAGCTTAGGCCGGAGGGGGTTTGGCATGAACACTGAAGCTTTCTTT. This gives the protein CASSLGRRGFGMNTEAFF. Complete variable domain (other parts from reference TRBV13 and TRBJ1-1): AAGVIQSPRHLIKEKRETATLKCYPIPRHDTVYWYQQGPGQDPQFLISFYEKMQSDKGSIPDRFSAQQFSDYHSELNMSSLELGDSALYFCASSLGRRGFGMNTEAFFGQGTRLTVV.

This chain joins TRBV5-1 and TRBJ2-3, with D perhaps being TRBD1 or TRBD2 (5 bases each). This CDR3 comprises 16 residues. The germline V and J ends were trimmed by 2 bases and 0 bases, with 13 bases remaining between them. Per the germline V gene, CDR1 is SGHRS and CDR2 is YFSETQ. The CDR3 protein is CASSFRDGPSTDTQYF. Written as DNA, the CDR3 is TGCGCCAGCAGCTTTCGGGACGGACCTAGCACAGATACGCAGTATTTT.

The CDR3 is CASSLAGAGRSPLHF. The DNA of the CDR3 is TGCGCCAGCAGCTTGGCCGGGGCGGGGAGATCACCCCTCCACTTT. This chain joins TRBV5-1 and TRBJ1-6; D perhaps matches TRBD1 (5 bases). The CDR3 has 15 residues. Germline V gene lookup returns CDR1 SGHRS and CDR2 YFSETQ. Trimming removed 0 bases at V and 10 bases at J, with 14 bases between.

The chain is built from TRBV7-3 and TRBJ2-2; D remains unclear. This CDR3 is built from 16 residues. Trimming stripped 5 bases from V and 0 bases from J, with 13 bases between. Germline-derived CDR1 and CDR2 are SGHTA and FQGTGA. CDR3 residues: CASSRNRVANTGELFF. For the CDR3, the DNA is TGTGCCAGCAGCAGAAACCGGGTCGCGAACACCGGGGAGCTGTTTTTT.

J is TRBJ2-3 and V is TRBV10-3; D might be TRBD2 (5 bases). The CDR3 spans 11 residues. Per the germline V gene, CDR1 is ENHRY and CDR2 is SYGVKD. V gave up 8 bases and J gave up 4 bases, with 7 bases separating them. The CDR3 protein is CAISGSDTQYF. The CDR3 DNA is TGTGCCATCTCGGGGTCAGATACGCAGTATTTT.

The chain uses TRBV10-2 and TRBJ2-7; TRBD2 matches at 7 bases. The CDR3 extends over 14 amino acids. Germline V gene sequence: CDR1 WSHSY, CDR2 SAAADI. J gave up 0 bases and V 10 bases, and 9 bases lay outside the gene matches. As DNA, the CDR3 is TGCGCCACCACGGTAGCGGGCCCCTCCTACGAGCAGTACGTC. As protein: CATTVAGPSYEQYV.

This rearrangement joins TRBV18 to TRBJ2-1; 10 bases are shared with TRBD2. The CDR3 totals 16 residues. Germline V gene data show CDR1 as KGHSH and CDR2 as LQKENI. The ends lost 4 bases at V and 3 bases at J; junction bases unmatched: 6. The CDR3 coding sequence is TGTGCCAGCTCACAACAACTAGCGGGGAACTACAATGAGCAGTTCTTC. As protein: CASSQQLAGNYNEQFF. The full variable domain, rest sourced from reference TRBV18 and TRBJ2-1, is NAGVMQNPRHLVRRRGQEARLRCSPMKGHSHVYWYRQLPEEGLKFMVYLQKENIIDESGMPKERFSAEFPKEGPSILRIQQVVRGDSAAYFCASSQQLAGNYNEQFFGPGTRLTVL.

This clone was recorded only once. V gene TRBV18 combines with J gene TRBJ2-7; 10 nucleotides line up with TRBD1. The CDR3 is 15 amino acids. V was pared by 5 bases and J by 3 bases, with 7 bases of the junction left unmatched. CDR1 is KGHSH, CDR2 LQKENI, per germline. CDR3 region: CASSTGTGAGYEQYF. DNA of the CDR3: TGTGCCAGCTCAACCGGGACAGGGGCAGGCTACGAGCAGTACTTC.

This clone was counted a single time. The chain has TRBV2 and TRBJ2-2, with 7 bases lining up with TRBD1. J gave up 5 bases and V 6 bases, and 9 bases lay outside the gene matches. Germline loops: CDR1 SNHLY, CDR2 FYNNEI. The CDR3 has 15 residues. The CDR3 nucleotides read TGTGCCAGCAGCAGCCGTACAGGGGAGACCGGGGAGCTGTTTTTT. Its protein is CASSSRTGETGELFF.

This sequence joins TRBV28 and TRBJ2-2; TRBD2 might be the D (6 bases). This CDR3 contains 16 residues. CDR1 is MDHEN, CDR2 SYDVKM, per germline. The V gene lost 8 bases and the J gene lost 1 base, with 17 bases spanning the gap. In nucleotides, the CDR3 is TGTGCCAGCTGCACGCCTGGCGGGGTGAACACCGGGGAGCTGTTTTTT. Protein sequence: CASCTPGGVNTGELFF.

This clone was counted a few times. The rearrangement uses TRBV5-1 and TRBJ1-6; D not certain. V was cut by 6 bases and J by 7 bases, with 11 bases left in between. Per the germline V gene, CDR1 is SGHRS and CDR2 is YFSETQ. This CDR3 comprises 13 residues. The CDR3 here is CASTGNLNSPLHF. CDR3 nucleotides: TGCGCCAGCACGGGAAATCTCAATTCACCCCTCCACTTT.

The V and J genes are TRBV6-5 and TRBJ1-1; D remains unclear. V lost 1 base to trimming and J lost 3 bases, with 9 bases between them. CDR3 length equals 14 residues. Per germline, CDR1 MNHEY and CDR2 SVGAGI. In DNA form, the CDR3 reads TGTGCCAGCAGTTACTTGCAGGCGTACACTGAAGCTTTCTTT. Protein sequence: CASSYLQAYTEAFF.

The table lists this clone with a few counts. The rearrangement uses TRBV7-9 and TRBJ1-3, with D maybe TRBD1 (5 bases). CDR1 and CDR2 (germline): SEHNR, FQNEAQ (reference sequence). V gave up 7 bases and J gave up 2 bases, with 12 bases separating them. The CDR3 consists of 14 residues. CDR3 amino acids: CASTPAGTGNTIYF. Here the CDR3 DNA reads TGTGCCAGCACCCCCGCAGGGACTGGAAACACCATATATTTT.

This rearrangement joins TRBV28 to TRBJ2-3; TRBD1 agrees at 9 bases. This CDR3 has 18 residues. CDR1 is MDHEN and CDR2 is SYDVKM in the germline V gene. With 4 bases clipped from V and 0 bases from J, the junction kept 11 bases outside the gene matches. CDR3 in DNA: TGTGCCAGCAGTTCATATCCCGGGACAGGGACTAGCACAGATACGCAGTATTTT. Its translation is CASSSYPGTGTSTDTQYF.

CDR3 protein: CASSPTDNTEAFF. In DNA, the CDR3 is TGTGCCAGCTCACCGACAGACAACACTGAAGCTTTCTTT. The chain recombines TRBV18 with TRBJ1-1, with a weak D call TRBD1 (5 bases). CDR1 and CDR2 (germline): KGHSH, LQKENI. Deletions cut 3 bases from V and 2 bases from J, with 7 bases between. The CDR3 has 13 residues.

V and J are TRBV5-6 and TRBJ2-1; a weak D match, TRBD2 (6 bases). Germline V gene sequence: CDR1 SGHDT, CDR2 YYEEEE. The CDR3 has 16 residues. Trimming removed 4 bases at V and 8 bases at J, with 22 bases between. The CDR3 nucleotides are TGTGCCAGCAGCAGGGGAGGTGCTGGGGGTCATGATGAGCAGTTCTTC. The encoded protein is CASSRGGAGGHDEQFF. The entire variable domain, with the rest obtained from reference TRBV5-6 and TRBJ2-1, is as follows: DAGVTQSPTHLIKTRGQQVTLRCSPKSGHDTVSWYQQALGQGPQFIFQYYEEEERQRGNFPDRFSGHQFPNYSSELNVNALLLGDSALYLCASSRGGAGGHDEQFFGPGTRLTVL.

V usage is TRBV6-5 and J usage is TRBJ2-7; 9 nucleotides align to TRBD2. The junction had 3 bases not matched to a gene; V was cut back by 7 bases and J by 2 bases. Germline values: CDR1 MNHEY, CDR2 SVGAGI. The CDR3 length is 13 residues. The CDR3 nucleotides read TGTGCCAGCACGAGCGGGAGGCCCTACGAGCAGTACTTC. Its protein product is CASTSGRPYEQYF.